A single sample gave rise to the 10 T cell receptor beta chains below, sequenced in a study of cytomegalovirus exposure and HLA in healthy donors. 13 Jbeta primers and 60 Vbeta primers were used for the PCR. Here immunoSEQ multiplex PCR was the method, and the copy in TCRdb shows in-frame clones only, minus some. This sample has roughly 89,000 clones, with more than 80% found just once. What was sequenced was PBMCs. These receptors originate from a woman in her thirties in good health and CMV-seronegative.

V and J are TRBV4-1 and TRBJ2-3, with 8 nucleotides matching TRBD2. This CDR3 has 14 amino acids. V lost 4 bases and J lost 4; bases outside the gene matches: 4. CDR1 is MGHRA, CDR2 YSYEKL, per germline. CDR3 nucleotide sequence: TGCGCCAGCAGCCTACAAGCGGGAGCAGATACGCAGTATTTT. Its protein is CASSLQAGADTQYF.

This chain joins TRBV30 and TRBJ1-1, with D perhaps TRBD1 (5 bases). Germline assignment: CDR1 GTSNPN and CDR2 SVGIG (reference sequence). The CDR3 loop spans 12 amino acids. The V gene lost 5 bases and the J gene lost 7 bases, with 14 bases spanning the gap. CDR3 DNA sequence: TGTGCCTGGGCCGGGCAGGGAGGTGAAGCTTTCTTT. It specifies CAWAGQGGEAFF. Filled out from reference TRBV30 and TRBJ1-1, the complete variable domain reads SQTIHQWPATLVQPVGSPLSLECTVEGTSNPNLYWYRQAAGRGLQLLFYSVGIGQISSEVPQNLSASRPQDRQFILSSKKLLLSDSGFYLCAWAGQGGEAFFGQGTRLTVV.

This clone was recorded only once. The chain combines TRBV7-9 with TRBJ1-4, with D perhaps TRBD1 (5 bases). The CDR3 spans 14 residues. Germline-derived CDR1 and CDR2 are SEHNR and FQNEAQ (reference sequence). With 2 bases removed from V and 5 bases from J, the gap between germline ends came to 9 bases. The CDR3 DNA is TGTGCCAGCAGCTTAATGACAGAAAATGAAAAACTGTTTTTT. Amino acid sequence: CASSLMTENEKLFF.

The rearrangement joins TRBV6-6 to TRBJ1-1; 7 positions agree with TRBD1. This CDR3 region has 13 residues. Germline V gene data show CDR1 as MNHNY and CDR2 as SVGAGI (reference sequence). With 1 base clipped from V and 6 bases from J, the junction kept 2 bases outside the gene matches. The CDR3 sequence is CASSYYRGSEAFF. CDR3 nucleotide sequence: TGTGCCAGCAGTTACTACAGGGGCTCTGAAGCTTTCTTT.

In DNA, the CDR3 is TGTGCCAGCTCCCCGCGGGGGGGCCCCTCCTACGAGCAGTACTTC. It specifies CASSPRGGPSYEQYF. This chain links TRBV18 with TRBJ2-7, with 9 bases that match TRBD2. Germline CDR1 is KGHSH and CDR2 is LQKENI. After removal of 6 bases from V and 0 bases from J, the junction contained 6 bases not matched to a gene. The CDR3 spans 15 residues.

The V gene is TRBV28, the J gene TRBJ2-1; 11 bases line up with TRBD2. The CDR3 loop spans 18 amino acids. V trimming: 5 bases; J trimming: 5 bases; junction bases outside the gene matches: 14. Germline CDR1 is MDHEN and CDR2 is SYDVKM. CDR3 residues: CASSPMGWLTSGDNEQFF. CDR3 coding DNA: TGTGCCAGCAGTCCTATGGGGTGGTTGACTAGCGGGGACAATGAGCAGTTCTTC.

This chain links TRBV10-3 with TRBJ1-2, with D unresolved. The CDR3 is 13 amino acids. The germline V gene encodes CDR1 ENHRY and CDR2 SYGVKD. Trimming stripped 0 bases from V and 4 bases from J, with 6 bases between. CDR3 protein: CAISESNSYGYTF. In DNA, the CDR3 is TGTGCCATCAGTGAGTCGAACAGCTATGGCTACACCTTC.

The chain couples TRBV5-1 to TRBJ2-7, with 8 bases matching TRBD2. Germline V lookup: CDR1 SGHRS, CDR2 YFSETQ. The CDR3 is 20 amino acids. The V gene end was trimmed by 3 bases and the J gene end by 5 bases; junction bases not matched to a gene: 25. CDR3 nucleotides: TGCGCCAGCAGCTCCCCTCCCGGGTTGAGCGGGAGCGTCGTACGGGACGAGCAGTACTTC. Protein product: CASSSPPGLSGSVVRDEQYF.

The chain combines TRBV7-9 with TRBJ2-3; TRBD1 aligns across 7 bases. This CDR3 comprises 15 residues. Germline trimming cut 3 bases from V and 0 bases from J; bases unmatched to any gene: 3. From germline, CDR1 is SEHNR and CDR2 FQNEAQ (reference sequence). The CDR3 nucleotides read TGTGCCAGCAGCTTGACAGGGCTCAGCACAGATACGCAGTATTTT. This translates into CASSLTGLSTDTQYF.

The V and J genes are TRBV9 and TRBJ2-3; 10 bases match TRBD2. The germline gives CDR1 SGDLS, CDR2 YYNGEE. J lost 5 bases, V lost 6 bases, and 9 bases had no gene match. The CDR3 runs 15 residues. The CDR3 spells CASNDPGLARDTQYF. In nucleotides, the CDR3 is TGTGCCAGCAACGACCCGGGACTAGCGCGAGATACGCAGTATTTT.